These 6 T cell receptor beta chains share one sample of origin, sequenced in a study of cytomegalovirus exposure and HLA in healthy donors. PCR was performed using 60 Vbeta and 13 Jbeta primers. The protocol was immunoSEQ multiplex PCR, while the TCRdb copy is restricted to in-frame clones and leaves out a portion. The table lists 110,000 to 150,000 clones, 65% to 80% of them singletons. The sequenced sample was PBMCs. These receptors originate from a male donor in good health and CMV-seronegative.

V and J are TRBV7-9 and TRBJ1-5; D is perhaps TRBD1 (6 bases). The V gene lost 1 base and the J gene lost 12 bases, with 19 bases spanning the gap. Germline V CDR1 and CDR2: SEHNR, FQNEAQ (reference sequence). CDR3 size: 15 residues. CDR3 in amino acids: CASSLGGGAVNSQHF. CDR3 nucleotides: TGTGCCAGCAGCTTAGGGGGGGGCGCGGTTAATAGCCAGCATTTT.

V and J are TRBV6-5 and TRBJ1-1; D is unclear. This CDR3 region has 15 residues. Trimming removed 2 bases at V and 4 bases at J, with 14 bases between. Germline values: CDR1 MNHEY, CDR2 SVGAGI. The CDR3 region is CASSYAAGRVTEAFF. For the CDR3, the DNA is TGTGCCAGCAGTTACGCCGCGGGTCGGGTCACTGAAGCTTTCTTT.

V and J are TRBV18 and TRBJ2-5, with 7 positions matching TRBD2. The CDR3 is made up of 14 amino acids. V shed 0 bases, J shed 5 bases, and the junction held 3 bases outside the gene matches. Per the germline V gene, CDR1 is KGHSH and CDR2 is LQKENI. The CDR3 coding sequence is TGTGCCAGCTCACCACCGGGAGGGAGGGAGACCCAGTACTTC. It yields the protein CASSPPGGRETQYF.

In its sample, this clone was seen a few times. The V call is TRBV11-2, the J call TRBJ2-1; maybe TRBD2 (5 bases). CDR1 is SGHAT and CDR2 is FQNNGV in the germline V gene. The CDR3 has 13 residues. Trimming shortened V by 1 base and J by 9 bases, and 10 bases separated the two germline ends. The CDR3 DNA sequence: TGTGCCAGCAGCTTAGGGCGGACTTCTGAGCAGTTCTTC. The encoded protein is CASSLGRTSEQFF. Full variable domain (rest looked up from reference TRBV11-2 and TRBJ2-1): EAGVAQSPRYKIIEKRQSVAFWCNPISGHATLYWYQQILGQGPKLLIQFQNNGVVDDSQLPKDRFSAERLKGVDSTLKIQPAKLEDSAVYLCASSLGRTSEQFFGPGTRLTVL.

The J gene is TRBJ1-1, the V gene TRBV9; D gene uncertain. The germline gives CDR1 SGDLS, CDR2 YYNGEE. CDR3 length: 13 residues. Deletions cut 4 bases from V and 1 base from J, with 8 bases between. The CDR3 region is CASSQQQNTEAFF. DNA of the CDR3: TGTGCCAGCAGCCAACAGCAGAACACTGAAGCTTTCTTT.

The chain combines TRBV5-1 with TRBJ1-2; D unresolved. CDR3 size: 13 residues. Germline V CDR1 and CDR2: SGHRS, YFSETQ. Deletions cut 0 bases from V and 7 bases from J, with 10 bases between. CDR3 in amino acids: CASSLAGGSGYTF. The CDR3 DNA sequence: TGCGCCAGCAGCTTGGCCGGCGGGTCTGGCTACACCTTC. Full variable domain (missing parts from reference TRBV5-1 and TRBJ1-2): KAGVTQTPRYLIKTRGQQVTLSCSPISGHRSVSWYQQTPGQGLQFLFEYFSETQRNKGNFPGRFSGRQFSNSRSEMNVSTLELGDSALYLCASSLAGGSGYTFGSGTRLTVV.